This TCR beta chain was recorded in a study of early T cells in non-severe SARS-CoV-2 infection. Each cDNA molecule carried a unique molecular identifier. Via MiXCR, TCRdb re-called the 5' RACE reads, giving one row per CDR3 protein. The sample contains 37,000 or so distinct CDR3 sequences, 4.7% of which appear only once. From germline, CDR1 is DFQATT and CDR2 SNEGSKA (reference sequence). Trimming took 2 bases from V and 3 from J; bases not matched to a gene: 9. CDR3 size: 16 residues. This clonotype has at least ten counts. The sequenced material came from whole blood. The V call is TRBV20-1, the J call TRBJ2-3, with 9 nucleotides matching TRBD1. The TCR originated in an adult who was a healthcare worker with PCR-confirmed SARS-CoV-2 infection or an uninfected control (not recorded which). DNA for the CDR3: TGCAGTGCTAGACAACCCGGGACAGGGATAACAGATACGCAGTATTTT. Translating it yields CSARQPGTGITDTQYF.